This T cell receptor (beta chain) is drawn from a study of T cells after posttransplantation cyclophosphamide. The germline V gene encodes CDR1 SGHNT and CDR2 YENEEA. With 5 bases removed from V and 3 bases from J, the gap between germline ends came to 11 bases. This CDR3 is 13 amino acids long. The repertoire was sequenced with immunoSEQ multiplex PCR; TCRdb's copy has only in-frame clones and lacks some. The sample lists 17,000 or so clones; roughly 92% were seen once. Treatment was busulfan-fludarabine conditioning, a marrow graft, and cyclophosphamide on days +3 and +4. This material consisted of CD4+ T cells sorted from blood, taken after allogeneic stem cell transplant with posttransplant cyclophosphamide. This chain joins TRBV11-3 and TRBJ2-7; D may be TRBD2 (6 bases). The clonotype comes from a male patient between 55 and 70 years old who received an allogeneic stem cell transplant from a related donor and was CMV-positive. Some T cells may be supplied by the graft donor. The CDR3 bases are TGTGCCAGCAGCCGCGGGAATCTCTACGAGCAGTACTTC. This gives the protein CASSRGNLYEQYF.